This entry concerns a single TCR beta chain. This clonotype was detected only a few times. The antigen it binds to is not known. Base qualities are missing; no much larger clone stands one base away. The approximately 41 donors, aged about 6 to 90 years, were systemically healthy Caucasian individuals from Russia. About 9.6 milliliters of peripheral blood were collected from each donor into EDTA-treated Vacutainer tubes. Ficoll-Paque density-gradient centrifugation was used to isolate PBMCs, with at least 6.5 million per sample. Trizol reagent was used to extract total RNA from the PBMCs, yielding at least 6 micrograms per sample. The percentages of naive CD45RAhigh/CD27high T cells were determined by flow cytometry on a PBMC aliquot from every donor. Libraries were built with 5' RACE. The instrument was an Illumina HiSeq 2500. The second PCR ran for about 7 to 11 cycles and used a J-beta primer mix along with a sample-barcoded 5' primer. A template-switch 5' adaptor carrying 12 random nucleotides introduced a unique molecular identifier onto each TCR beta cDNA molecule. At least 2.5 million CDR3-containing paired-end reads were obtained from each sample. First-strand cDNA synthesis was performed from all RNA using the Mint cDNA synthesis kit, with priming by a TRBC-specific oligonucleotide. Following uracil-DNA glycosylase treatment, all cDNA underwent a first 18-cycle PCR with the universal primers M1SS and BC2_uni_R. As for how the authors treated the data: For normalization, 1 million high-quality reads, each with a distinct molecular identifier, were randomly selected from each sample. Reads with shared molecular identifiers were discarded instead of being binned into consensus sequences. MiTCR, with a Q25 quality threshold and the strictest error-elimination algorithm, was used for CDR3 identification, clonotype clustering and error correction. Lower-bound total TCR beta diversity was estimated with a nonparametric unseen species model using Euler transformation. Through fastp at Q25 and MiXCR, TCRdb rebuilt clones from the public reads, retaining in-frame beta chains. CDR3 protein duplicates are merged, each entry listing the most common genes and DNA. These V and J calls originate from TCRdb's pipeline instead of the authors' own analysis. The sample has 1.5 million to 2 million distinct CDR3 sequences on record, 49% of them singletons. The ten largest clones represent less than 2.5% of the sample.

This specimen comes from a study of blood T cells in healthy people across ages (dated by TCRdb to the mid-2010s). Some background on the complete study: In model experiments, template switching captured roughly one uniquely barcoded TCR beta cDNA molecule for every two T cells. The study measured age-related changes in TCR beta repertoire diversity using deep sequencing normalized with unique cDNA molecular identifiers. Four age groups were formed from the donors: young (average approximately 15 years), middle-aged (around 39), aged (roughly 56) and long-lived (82). To avoid experimental bias, donors of different ages were distributed randomly across sequencing lanes. Using the same blood draw, the study looked at two additional independent replicas of 1 million unique cDNA reads for two donors, one aged 18 to 30 and the other aged 80 or older.

Sequences KGHSH (CDR1) and LQKENI (CDR2) are obtained from the germline V gene. From cysteine to phenylalanine, the CDR3 is 14 amino acids long. Only CDR3 DNA is held: 42 bases, read in frame from base 1. The V end loses 0 bases and the J end loses 3 bases, and a stretch of 9 bases separates them. What the authors observed across the whole study: Bulk unsorted PBMC profiling prevented conclusive comparison of naive and antigen-experienced compartments. Because the CMV infection status of the donors was unknown, age-related changes in expanded clonotypes may potentially have been confounded. Observed TCR beta diversity per million T cells fell roughly linearly with age, and a significant reduction was already apparent by age approximately 40. Estimates of total diversity from one million sequenced T cells were regarded as lower bounds and underestimates. Compared with the aged group, more naive CD4+ T cells, fewer expanded clones and increased TCR diversity were shown by the long-lived group, suggesting age selection. Observed TCR beta diversity correlated strongly with the percentage of naive T cells measured by flow cytometry.

This receptor was identified in a woman aged 40 to 55 in good health. Recombination connected TRBV18 to TRBJ2-7, with TRBD2 tentatively as D gene (5 bases match). Sequencing input: blood. The CDR3 here reads CASSPPNGDYEQYF. The sequence in DNA is TGTGCCAGCTCACCACCTAACGGGGACTACGAGCAGTACTTC.